This record looks at one T cell receptor (beta chain) sequence and its context. The repertoire was sequenced with immunoSEQ multiplex PCR; TCRdb's copy has only in-frame clones and lacks some. The sample yields more than 1.2 million clones, about 98.5% seen once. These data belong to a study of shared clonotypes between healthy human individuals. V shed 7 bases and J 4 bases; nucleotides not matched to a gene: 11. This CDR3 comprises 15 residues. Germline CDR1 reads WSHSY; CDR2 reads SAAADI. This TCR was sampled from a man aged 25-45 years in good health. This sequence joins TRBV10-2 and TRBJ2-5; 8 bases line up with TRBD1. Sequenced material: naive CD4+ T cells sorted from blood. The subset denotes: CD45RA+ positively selected. The CDR3 protein is CASTPDRVGRETQYF. CDR3 nucleotides: TGCGCCAGCACCCCGGACAGGGTAGGACGAGAGACCCAGTACTTC.